Listed here are 5 T cell receptor beta chains from one sample, sequenced in a study of cytomegalovirus exposure and HLA in healthy donors. PCR used 60 Vbeta primers and 13 Jbeta primers. Sequencing used immunoSEQ multiplex PCR; TCRdb keeps in-frame clones, though not all of them. The sample includes 160,000 or so clones, 80% of them seen just once. The sample was PBMCs. These receptors were collected from a man aged 30 to 45 in good health and CMV-seronegative.

V and J are TRBV11-2 and TRBJ2-5; tentatively, D is TRBD2 (6 bases). The V and J ends lost 3 bases and 7 bases respectively, with 6 bases between them. This CDR3 comprises 11 residues. CDR1 is SGHAT, CDR2 FQNNGV, per germline. The CDR3 region has the DNA TGTGCCAGCAGCTTGGGAGGGACCCAGTACTTC. It is translated as CASSLGGTQYF.

This sequence joins TRBV7-8 and TRBJ1-2, with a weak D call TRBD1 (6 bases). In germline, CDR1 is SGHVS, CDR2 FQNEAQ. V was pared by 4 bases and J by 3 bases, with 9 bases between. The CDR3 is 13 residues long. The CDR3 coding sequence is TGTGCCAGCAGCTCAACAGGGTACTATGGCTACACCTTC. This sequence encodes CASSSTGYYGYTF. The variable domain in full, completed from reference TRBV7-8 and TRBJ1-2, reads GAGVSQSPRYKVAKRGQDVALRCDPISGHVSLFWYQQALGQGPEFLTYFQNEAQLDKSGLPSDRFFAERPEGSVSTLKIQRTQQEDSAVYLCASSSTGYYGYTFGSGTRLTVV.

This rearrangement joins TRBV5-4 to TRBJ1-1; no clear D gene. Germline CDR1 is SGHNT and CDR2 is YYREEE (reference sequence). This CDR3 spans 13 amino acids. The V end lost 0 bases, the J end lost 5 bases, and 8 bases lay between the germline ends. Here the CDR3 reads CASSLGPGTEAFF. The CDR3 DNA sequence: TGTGCCAGCAGCTTGGGTCCGGGGACTGAAGCTTTCTTT.

V and J are TRBV11-3 and TRBJ2-2, with 7 positions matching TRBD2. The CDR3 covers 14 residues. The V segment lost 1 base and the J segment 6 bases; nucleotides outside the gene matches: 2. Germline CDR1 reads SGHNT; CDR2 reads YENEEA. CDR3 in amino acids: CASSLGRGAGELFF. The CDR3 region has the DNA TGTGCCAGCAGCTTAGGTCGGGGGGCCGGGGAGCTGTTTTTT.

The chain uses TRBV6-5 and TRBJ2-5; D possibly corresponds to TRBD2 (5 bases). The DNA end is more similar to TRBJ2-7, so the J call may be wrong. Germline V lookup: CDR1 MNHEY, CDR2 SVGAGI. This CDR3 is built from 13 residues. CDR3 bases: TGTGCCAGCAGCCCTACCGGGAACTACGAGCAGTACTTC. Amino acids: CASSPTGNYEQYF.